The T cell receptor (beta chain) under discussion was sequenced for a study of CD8 T cells in ankylosing spondylitis. TCRdb ran MiXCR on the 5' RACE reads and lists one entry per CDR3 protein. This table has approximately 300,000 distinct CDR3 sequences, 15% to 20% appearing once. The CDR3 has 13 residues. V lost 6 bases and J lost 4, with 10 bases in between. Germline V gene lookup returns CDR1 WNHNN and CDR2 SYGVQD (reference sequence). The TCR was taken from a male donor with ankylosing spondylitis or in good health (not recorded which). Material: blood, either unsorted or a sorted T cell fraction (not recorded which). This chain connects TRBV10-1 to TRBJ2-1, with TRBD2 as a possible D gene (6 bases). The CDR3 here is CASSGSRYNEQFF. The CDR3 region has the DNA TGCGCCAGCAGCGGGAGTCGATACAATGAGCAGTTCTTC.